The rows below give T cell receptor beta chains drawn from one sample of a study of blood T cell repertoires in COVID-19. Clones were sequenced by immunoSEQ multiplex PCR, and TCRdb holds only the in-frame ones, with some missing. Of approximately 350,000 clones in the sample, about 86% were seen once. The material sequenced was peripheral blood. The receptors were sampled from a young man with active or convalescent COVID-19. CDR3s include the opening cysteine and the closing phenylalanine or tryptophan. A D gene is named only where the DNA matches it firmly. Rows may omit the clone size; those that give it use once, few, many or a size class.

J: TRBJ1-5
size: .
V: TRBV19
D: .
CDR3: CASTGGRSNQPQHF
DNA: TGTGCCAGTACGGGGGGGAGGAGCAATCAGCCCCAGCATTTT

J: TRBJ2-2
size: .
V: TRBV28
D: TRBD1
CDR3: CATRDRNTGELFF
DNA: TGTGCCACGAGGGACAGGAACACCGGGGAGCTGTTTTTT

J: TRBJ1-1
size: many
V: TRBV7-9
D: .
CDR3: CASSQTEGNTEAFF
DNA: TGTGCCAGCAGCCAGACGGAGGGGAACACTGAAGCTTTCTTT

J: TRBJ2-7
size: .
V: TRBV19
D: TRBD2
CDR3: CASSIGPWASGGYEQYF
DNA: TGTGCCAGTAGTATAGGCCCCTGGGCTAGCGGAGGGTACGAGCAGTACTTC

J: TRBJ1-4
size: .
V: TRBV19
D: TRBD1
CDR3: CASSIDRRGLGTNEKLFF
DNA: TGTGCCAGTAGTATAGATCGGAGGGGGCTCGGAACTAATGAAAAACTGTTTTTT

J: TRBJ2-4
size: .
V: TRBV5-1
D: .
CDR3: CASSPSGNFIQYF
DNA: TGCGCCAGCAGCCCATCCGGGAATTTCATTCAGTACTTC

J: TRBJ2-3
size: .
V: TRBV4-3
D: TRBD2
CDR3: CASSQGTGTSATDTQYF
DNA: TGCGCCAGCAGCCAAGGCACCGGGACTAGCGCCACAGATACGCAGTATTTT

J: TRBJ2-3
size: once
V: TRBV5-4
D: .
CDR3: CASTKKGDTPLTDTQYF
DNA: TGTGCCAGCACCAAAAAGGGGGATACCCCTCTCACAGATACGCAGTATTTT

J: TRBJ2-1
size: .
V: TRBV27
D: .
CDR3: CASSRGRSNEQFF
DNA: TGTGCCAGCAGTCGAGGGAGGAGCAATGAGCAGTTCTTC

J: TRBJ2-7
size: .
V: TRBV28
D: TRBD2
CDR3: CASSLFRTSEGVREQYF
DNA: TGTGCCAGCAGTTTATTCCGGACTAGCGAAGGAGTCAGAGAGCAGTACTTC

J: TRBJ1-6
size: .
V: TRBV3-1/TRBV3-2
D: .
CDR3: CASSRWQGGSSPLHF
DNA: TGTGCCAGCAGCAGATGGCAAGGGGGAAGTTCACCCCTCCACTTT

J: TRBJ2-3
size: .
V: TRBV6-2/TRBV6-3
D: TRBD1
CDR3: CASSYGQGKADTQYF
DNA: TGTGCCAGCAGTTATGGACAGGGAAAGGCAGATACGCAGTATTTT

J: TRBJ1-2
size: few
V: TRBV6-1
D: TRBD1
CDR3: CASSEGQGTGYTF
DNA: TGTGCCAGCAGTGAAGGACAGGGGACCGGCTACACCTTC

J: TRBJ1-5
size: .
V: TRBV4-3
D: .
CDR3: CASSQDWGGKPQHF
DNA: TGCGCCAGCAGCCAAGATTGGGGGGGCAAGCCCCAGCATTTT

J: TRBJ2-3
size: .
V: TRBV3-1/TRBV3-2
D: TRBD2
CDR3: CASSPALAGARDTQYF
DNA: TGTGCCAGCAGCCCGGCCCTGGCGGGAGCTCGAGATACGCAGTATTTT

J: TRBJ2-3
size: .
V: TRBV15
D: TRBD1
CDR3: CATGRDRVTTDTQYF
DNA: TGTGCCACCGGACGGGACAGGGTTACGACAGATACGCAGTATTTT

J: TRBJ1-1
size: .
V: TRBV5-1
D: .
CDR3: CASSLEGHKNTEAFF
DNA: TGCGCCAGCAGCTTGGAGGGACATAAAAACACTGAAGCTTTCTTT

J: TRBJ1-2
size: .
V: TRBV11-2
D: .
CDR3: CASSSLRGRAGDNYGYTF
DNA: TGTGCCAGCAGCTCCCTCAGGGGCCGCGCAGGGGACAACTATGGCTACACCTTC

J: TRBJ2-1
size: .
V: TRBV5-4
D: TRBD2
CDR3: CASSLGSGGATEQFF
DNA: TGTGCCAGCAGCTTGGGTAGCGGGGGGGCCACTGAGCAGTTCTTC

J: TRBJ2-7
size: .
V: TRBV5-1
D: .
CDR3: CASSRQGGYEQYF
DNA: TGCGCCAGCAGCCGACAAGGAGGATACGAGCAGTACTTC

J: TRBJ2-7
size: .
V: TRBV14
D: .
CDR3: CASSPHNRLVYF
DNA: TGTGCCAGCAGCCCCCATAACAGGCTCGTGTACTTC

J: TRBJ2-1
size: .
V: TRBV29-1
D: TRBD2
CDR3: CSGTSGIYNEQFF
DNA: TGCAGCGGGACTAGCGGGATCTACAATGAGCAGTTCTTC

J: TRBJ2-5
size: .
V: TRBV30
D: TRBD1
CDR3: CAWGTGRLGETQYF
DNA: TGTGCCTGGGGGACAGGGCGGTTAGGAGAGACCCAGTACTTC

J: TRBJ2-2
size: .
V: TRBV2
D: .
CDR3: CASKPRTANTGELFF
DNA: TGTGCCAGCAAGCCTAGGACAGCGAACACCGGGGAGCTGTTTTTT

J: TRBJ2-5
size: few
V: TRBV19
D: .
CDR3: CASSISGSETQYF
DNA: TGTGCCAGTAGTATATCAGGTTCGGAGACCCAGTACTTC

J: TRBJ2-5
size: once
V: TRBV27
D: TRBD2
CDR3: CASRLAGAETQYF
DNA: TGTGCCAGCAGACTAGCGGGAGCCGAGACCCAGTACTTC

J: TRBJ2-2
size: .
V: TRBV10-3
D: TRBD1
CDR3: CATSLQGAGDTGELFF
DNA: TGTGCCACCTCCCTACAGGGGGCGGGGGACACCGGGGAGCTGTTTTTT

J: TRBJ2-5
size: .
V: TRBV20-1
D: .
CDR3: CSASKAGLETQYF
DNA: TGCAGTGCTAGTAAGGCGGGGCTGGAGACCCAGTACTTC

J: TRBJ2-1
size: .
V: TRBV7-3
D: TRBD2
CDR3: CASSLSGLGVKEQFF
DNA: TGTGCCAGCAGCTTATCGGGACTAGGGGTTAAAGAGCAGTTCTTC

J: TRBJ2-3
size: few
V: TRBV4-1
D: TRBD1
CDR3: CASSQGDREADTQYF
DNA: TGCGCCAGCAGCCAAGGTGACAGGGAAGCAGATACGCAGTATTTT

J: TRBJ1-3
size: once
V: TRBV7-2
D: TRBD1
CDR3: CASSLSSGGGNTIYF
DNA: TGTGCCAGCAGCCTCAGCTCAGGGGGCGGAAACACCATATATTTT

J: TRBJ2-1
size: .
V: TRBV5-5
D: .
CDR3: CASSLGGHLSKNEQFF
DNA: TGTGCCAGCAGCTTGGGGGGACATCTCAGCAAAAATGAGCAGTTCTTC

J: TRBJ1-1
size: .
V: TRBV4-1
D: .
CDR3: CASSQLRTAMNTEAFF
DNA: TGCGCCAGCAGCCAGTTAAGGACAGCGATGAACACTGAAGCTTTCTTT

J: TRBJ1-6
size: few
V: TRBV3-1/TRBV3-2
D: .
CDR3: CASNDGSPLHF
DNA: TGTGCCAGCAACGACGGGTCACCCCTCCACTTT

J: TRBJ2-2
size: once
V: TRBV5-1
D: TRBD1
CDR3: CASSGTGEKDGELFF
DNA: TGCGCCAGCAGCGGCACAGGGGAAAAAGACGGGGAGCTGTTTTTT

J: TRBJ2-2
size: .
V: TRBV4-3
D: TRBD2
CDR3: CASSQDLAGSSAGELFF
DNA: TGCGCCAGCAGCCAAGATCTAGCGGGGAGTTCGGCCGGGGAGCTGTTTTTT

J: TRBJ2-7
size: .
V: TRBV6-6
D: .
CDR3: CASSSPGKAGSYEQYF
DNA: TGTGCCAGCAGTTCCCCGGGGAAAGCGGGTTCCTACGAGCAGTACTTC

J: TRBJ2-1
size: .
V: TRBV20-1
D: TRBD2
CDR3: CSASPLAGGPGQFF
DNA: TGCAGTGCTAGTCCACTAGCGGGAGGGCCTGGGCAGTTCTTC

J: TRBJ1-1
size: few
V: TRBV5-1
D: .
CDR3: CASSLDSEAFF
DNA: TGCGCCAGCAGCCTGGACTCGGAAGCTTTCTTT

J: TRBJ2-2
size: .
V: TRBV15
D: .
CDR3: CATSRDRLAFTGELFF
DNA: TGTGCCACCAGCAGAGATCGGCTAGCGTTCACCGGGGAGCTGTTTTTT

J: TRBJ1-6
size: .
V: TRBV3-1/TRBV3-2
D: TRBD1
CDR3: CASSQTGAFDSPLHF
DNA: TGTGCCAGCAGCCAGACAGGGGCTTTCGATTCACCCCTCCACTTT

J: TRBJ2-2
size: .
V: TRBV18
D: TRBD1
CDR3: CASSPFRDRVAGELFF
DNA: TGTGCCAGCTCACCATTCCGGGACAGGGTAGCCGGGGAGCTGTTTTTT

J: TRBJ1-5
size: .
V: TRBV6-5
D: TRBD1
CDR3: CASSYGPQGSQPQHF
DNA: TGTGCCAGCAGTTACGGCCCACAGGGGAGTCAGCCCCAGCATTTT

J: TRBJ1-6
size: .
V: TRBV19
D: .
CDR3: CASSPPAVRTRSPLHF
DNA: TGTGCCAGTAGTCCGCCGGCCGTCCGAACGAGGTCACCCCTCCACTTT

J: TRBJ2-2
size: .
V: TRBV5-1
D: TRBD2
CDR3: CASSSGLANTGELFF
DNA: TGCGCCAGCAGCTCCGGACTAGCGAACACCGGGGAGCTGTTTTTT

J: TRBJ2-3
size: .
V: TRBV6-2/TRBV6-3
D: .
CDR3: CASSPSLNTQYF
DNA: TGTGCCAGCAGTCCGAGTTTGAATACGCAGTATTTT

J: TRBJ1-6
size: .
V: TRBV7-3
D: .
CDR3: CASSLTGWNSPLHF
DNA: TGTGCCAGCAGCCTTACAGGGTGGAATTCACCCCTCCACTTT

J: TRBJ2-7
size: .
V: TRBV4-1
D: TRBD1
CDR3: CASSQAPDRVQGSRTYEQYF
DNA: TGCGCCAGCAGCCAAGCCCCCGACAGGGTGCAAGGGTCTAGGACCTACGAGCAGTACTTC

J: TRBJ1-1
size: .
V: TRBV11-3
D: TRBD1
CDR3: CASSTYWTGNTEAFF
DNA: TGTGCCAGCAGCACGTACTGGACAGGCAACACTGAAGCTTTCTTT

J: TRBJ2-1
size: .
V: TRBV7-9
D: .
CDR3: CASSLYLNEQFF
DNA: TGTGCCAGCAGCCTGTATTTGAATGAGCAGTTCTTC

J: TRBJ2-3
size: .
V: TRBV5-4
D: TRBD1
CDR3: CASSSGTGVAQYF
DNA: TGTGCCAGCAGCTCGGGGACAGGGGTCGCGCAGTATTTT